Each of the 8 T cell receptor beta chains below was sequenced from the same sample in a study of blood T cell repertoires in COVID-19 (dated by TCRdb to about 2020). The library was built by means of the immunoSEQ multiplex PCR assay. Not all clones reach the TCRdb copy of this immuneACCESS table, which keeps in-frame sequences only. Checked studies attribute under half of the gap to unresolved V genes and leave the rest unexplained. The sample contains roughly 190,000 clones, 86% of them found a single time. Around 9.9% of the sample comes from the top ten. The sequenced sample was peripheral blood. The source is a woman aged 60-75 years with COVID-19, enrolled during active disease.

In its sample, this clone was seen once. The CDR3 DNA follows: TGTGCCAGCAGACTCCGGGACAGGGGTCCAGCTTTCTTT. Translated, it gives CASRLRDRGPAFF. J is TRBJ1-1 and V is TRBV28, with 10 nucleotides matching TRBD1. Losses at the gene ends were 6 bases for V and 10 bases for J; bases not matched to a gene: 8. Per the germline V gene, CDR1 is MDHEN and CDR2 is SYDVKM. The CDR3 runs to 13 residues.

This clone is a singleton in its sample. The chain recombines TRBV5-1 with TRBJ2-3; the D gene is possibly TRBD2 (6 bases). The CDR3 has 16 residues. The V end was cut by 4 bases, the J end by 1 base, with 16 bases between. The germline CDR1 and CDR2 sequences are SGHRS and YFSETQ. This chain's CDR3 is CASSPDSGGRTDTQYF. DNA of the CDR3: TGCGCCAGCAGCCCCGATAGCGGAGGCCGCACAGATACGCAGTATTTT. Supplemented by reference TRBV5-1 and TRBJ2-3, the full variable domain reads KAGVTQTPRYLIKTRGQQVTLSCSPISGHRSVSWYQQTPGQGLQFLFEYFSETQRNKGNFPGRFSGRQFSNSRSEMNVSTLELGDSALYLCASSPDSGGRTDTQYFGPGTRLTVL.

This sequence joins TRBV6-5 and TRBJ2-7; D ambiguous. Germline assignment: CDR1 MNHEY and CDR2 SVGAGI. Trimming took off 2 bases at V and 4 bases at J, with 9 bases between the two ends. This CDR3 has 13 residues. The CDR3 sequence: CASSYATEYEQYF. CDR3 DNA: TGTGCCAGCAGTTACGCTACAGAGTACGAGCAGTACTTC.

The rearrangement uses TRBV7-8 and TRBJ2-3; a weak D match, TRBD2 (5 bases). The CDR3 contains 15 residues. The germline V gene encodes CDR1 SGHVS and CDR2 FQNEAQ. V was pared by 4 bases and J by 5 bases, with 16 bases between. CDR3 sequence: CASSSGPSGRDTQYF. The CDR3 DNA sequence: TGTGCCAGCAGCTCCGGACCGAGCGGAAGAGATACGCAGTATTTT.

The chain recombines TRBV6-5 with TRBJ1-2; D not certain. This CDR3 contains 15 residues. Germline V lookup: CDR1 MNHEY, CDR2 SVGAGI. Between the trimmed V and J ends, which lost 5 bases and 5 bases, there was a span of 18 bases. This CDR3 reads CASSNAGLQKYGYTF. CDR3 in DNA: TGTGCCAGCAGTAACGCGGGCCTCCAGAAGTATGGCTACACCTTC.

This clone was observed once. The gene calls are TRBV27 and TRBJ2-7; D may be TRBD2 (5 bases). Per germline, CDR1 MNHEY and CDR2 SMNVEV (reference sequence). With 4 bases removed from V and 2 bases from J, the gap between germline ends came to 15 bases. This CDR3 has 15 amino acids. The CDR3 region has the DNA TGTGCCAGCAGTTCAAGGACTTCCTTCCCCTACGAGCAGTACTTC. This sequence encodes CASSSRTSFPYEQYF.

The rearrangement links TRBV19 to TRBJ2-7; 10 bases line up with TRBD1. CDR3 size: 15 residues. CDR1 LNHDA and CDR2 SQIVND come from the germline V gene (reference sequence). V lost 10 bases to trimming and J lost 1 base; unmatched junction nucleotides: 10. This CDR3 reads CATRPTGQGSYEQYF. The CDR3 nucleotides read TGTGCCACCCGACCTACGGGACAGGGGTCCTACGAGCAGTACTTC.

The chain couples TRBV3-1 (or the pseudogene TRBV3-2) to TRBJ2-7; TRBD2 aligns across 13 bases. CDR3 length: 15 residues. J lost 4 bases, V lost 4 bases, and 4 bases had no gene match. CDR1 LGHDT and CDR2 YNNKEL come from the germline V gene (reference sequence). DNA for the CDR3: TGTGCCAGCAGCCGGACTAGCGGGAGTGAGTACGAGCAGTACTTC. It translates to CASSRTSGSEYEQYF.